This is a list of T cell receptor beta chains from one sample in a study of blood T cell repertoires in COVID-19. The assay was immunoSEQ multiplex PCR, and TCRdb's table has in-frame clones only and misses some. This sample has fewer than 150,000 clones; 75% to 90% occur once, and the top ten carry 10% to 15%. Sequenced sample: peripheral blood. The receptors here all came from a human donor in a cohort sampled during active COVID-19. CDR3s include the opening cysteine and the closing phenylalanine or tryptophan. A D gene is named only where the DNA matches it firmly. Not all rows give a size; the values are once, few, many and, for expanded clones, a class.

TRBJ1-5	TRBD1	TRBV4-2	few	TGTGCCAGCAGCCAAGGGACAGGGGTTCAGCCCCAGCATTTT	CASSQGTGVQPQHF
TRBJ2-7	NA	TRBV3-1/TRBV3-2	NA	TGTGCCAGCAGCCACCAGTACGAGCAGTACTTC	CASSHQYEQYF
TRBJ2-1	NA	TRBV3-1/TRBV3-2	NA	TGTGCCAGCAGCCAAGATCCCGGGCGGGGGCCGAACAATGAGCAGTTCTTC	CASSQDPGRGPNNEQFF
TRBJ2-1	TRBD1	TRBV7-2	NA	TGTGCCAGCAGCTTTAACAGGGGTGGCTTGTTCTTC	CASSFNRGGLFF
TRBJ1-4	TRBD1	TRBV7-2	NA	TGTGCCAGCAGCTTAGGGGGACAGCCAAATGAAAAACTGTTTTTT	CASSLGGQPNEKLFF
TRBJ2-7	NA	TRBV6-6	once	TGTGCCAGCAGTTTTAGGACCCTGGAGGTCTACGAGCAGTACTTC	CASSFRTLEVYEQYF
TRBJ1-2	TRBD1	TRBV2	once	TGTGCCAGCAGTGAATATTTTAGGACAGGGGAATATGGCTACACCTTC	CASSEYFRTGEYGYTF
TRBJ2-1	TRBD2	TRBV19	NA	TGTGCCAGTAGCCGGACTAGCGGGGTGTACAATGAGCAGTTCTTC	CASSRTSGVYNEQFF
TRBJ1-4	NA	TRBV28	few	TGTGCCAGCAGGTACCGCCAGGGTGGAGAAAAACTGTTTTTT	CASRYRQGGEKLFF
TRBJ1-6	TRBD1	TRBV19	NA	TGTGCCACCCGGGGACAGGGGGTAATGTCACCCCTCCACTTT	CATRGQGVMSPLHF
TRBJ1-5	NA	TRBV16	NA	TGTGCCAGCAGCCAGAGCCCCGGCAATCAGCCCCAGCATTTT	CASSQSPGNQPQHF
TRBJ2-3	TRBD1	TRBV12-5	NA	TGTGCTAGTGGTCTCCCCCCGGGACAGGGGGCGCGGGATACGCAGTATTTT	CASGLPPGQGARDTQYF
TRBJ2-7	TRBD2	TRBV6-2/TRBV6-3	NA	TGTGCCAGCAGCCCCTTTGGGGGGGTCTACTCCTACGAGCAGTACTTC	CASSPFGGVYSYEQYF
TRBJ2-2	TRBD2	TRBV30	NA	TGTGCCTGGAGTGGCCTAGCGGGGGGCAACACCGGGGAGCTGTTTTTT	CAWSGLAGGNTGELFF
TRBJ2-1	NA	TRBV6-2/TRBV6-3	once	TGTGCCAGCAGTAACCACAGGGAGGGTGAGCAGTTCTTC	CASSNHREGEQFF
TRBJ2-7	TRBD1	TRBV14	NA	TGTGCCAGCAGCCCGATGACAGGGCACGACGAGCAGTACTTC	CASSPMTGHDEQYF
TRBJ2-1	NA	TRBV7-2	NA	TGTGCCAGCAGCCCCTATGGGGGGTTGAATGAGCAGTTCTTC	CASSPYGGLNEQFF
TRBJ2-2	TRBD2	TRBV28	NA	TGTGCCAGCACCCTCAGGACTAGCGGGGGGTTGTCCGGGGAGCTGTTTTTT	CASTLRTSGGLSGELFF
TRBJ2-1	NA	TRBV9	NA	TGTGCCAGCAGCGCTACCCTCGGACAGCTCTACAATGAGCAGTTCTTC	CASSATLGQLYNEQFF
TRBJ2-1	TRBD2	TRBV6-4	NA	TGTGCCAGCAGTGTAGGTAGCGGGGACCTCTACAATGAGCAGTTCTTC	CASSVGSGDLYNEQFF
TRBJ1-5	NA	TRBV4-2	NA	TGTGCCAGCAGCCAAGATAGGGGGTCCAGCAATCAGCCCCAGCATTTT	CASSQDRGSSNQPQHF
TRBJ2-1	TRBD2	TRBV27	NA	TGTGCCAGCAGTTACGTCCCGCGGGGGGGCAATGAGCAGTTCTTC	CASSYVPRGGNEQFF
TRBJ2-1	TRBD2	TRBV2	NA	TGTGCCAGCAGAGGCAGCGGGGGTGGACAGTTCTTC	CASRGSGGGQFF
TRBJ1-3	NA	TRBV9	NA	TGTGCCAGCAGCGCCGTGGACAGCACTCACTCTGGAAACACCATATATTTT	CASSAVDSTHSGNTIYF
TRBJ2-7	NA	TRBV6-5	NA	TGTGCCAGCAGGTCGTCCTACGAGCAGTACTTC	CASRSSYEQYF
TRBJ2-1	NA	TRBV12-3/TRBV12-4	NA	TGTGCCAGCAGGCCGCTGGGCGACAATGAGCAGTTCTTC	CASRPLGDNEQFF
TRBJ1-1	NA	TRBV28	NA	TGTGCCAGCCCGCCGGGAGGGAGACGTAACACTGAAGCTTTCTTT	CASPPGGRRNTEAFF
TRBJ2-7	TRBD2	TRBV25-1	NA	TGTGCCAGCAGTGAATATGGGGGGGCCTACGAGCAGTACTTC	CASSEYGGAYEQYF
TRBJ1-3	NA	TRBV6-1	many	TGTGCCAGCAGTGAGCACGGGTCGCCGCTGGGAAACACCATATATTTT	CASSEHGSPLGNTIYF
TRBJ1-1	NA	TRBV27	NA	TGTGCCAGCAGTTCCCCGGGAGGGGGCACTGAAGCTTTCTTT	CASSSPGGGTEAFF
TRBJ1-2	TRBD1	TRBV6-5	NA	TGTGCCAGCAGGGCAGGACAGGGCAATCCTGGCTACACCTTC	CASRAGQGNPGYTF
TRBJ1-5	NA	TRBV6-2/TRBV6-3	NA	TGTGCCAGCAGTTTAGATCGTCAGCCCCAGCATTTT	CASSLDRQPQHF
TRBJ2-5	TRBD2	TRBV19	NA	TGTGCCAGCAATAGCGGGGATCACCAAGAGACCCAGTACTTC	CASNSGDHQETQYF
TRBJ2-3	TRBD1	TRBV6-1	NA	TGTGCCAGCAGTGAAGGGACAGGGGGCACAGATACGCAGTATTTT	CASSEGTGGTDTQYF
TRBJ2-5	NA	TRBV6-6	NA	TGTGCCAGCAGCCAACAAGAGACCCAGTACTTC	CASSQQETQYF
TRBJ1-5	NA	TRBV7-2	few	TGTGCCAGCAGCTTAGAGGCGGGCCAGCCCCAGCATTTT	CASSLEAGQPQHF
TRBJ2-7	TRBD1	TRBV3-1/TRBV3-2	few	TGTGCCAGCAGCGAGACAGGGACGGGCAGTTACTTC	CASSETGTGSYF
TRBJ1-1	NA	TRBV19	NA	TGTGCCAGTACCAAAGGGGGGGAGGACACTGAAGCTTTCTTT	CASTKGGEDTEAFF
TRBJ2-3	NA	TRBV19	NA	TGTGCCAGTAGGTCCGCTTTTCGGGCAGATACGCAGTATTTT	CASRSAFRADTQYF
TRBJ2-6	NA	TRBV2	few	TGTGCCAGCAGTGAAGCGGGGGCCTCTGGGGCCAACGTCCTGACTTTC	CASSEAGASGANVLTF
TRBJ2-7	TRBD1	TRBV6-5	NA	TGTGCCAGCAGTTTCCGACAGGGTAGCGCCTACGAGCAGTACTTC	CASSFRQGSAYEQYF
TRBJ2-1	NA	TRBV4-3	NA	TGCGCCAGCAGCCAAGGGTGGGGCCTCTTTTATGAGCAGTTCTTC	CASSQGWGLFYEQFF
TRBJ2-7	TRBD2	TRBV6-2/TRBV6-3	NA	TGTGCCAGCAGTTACGGCCTAGCGGGGCCCTACGAGCAGTACTTC	CASSYGLAGPYEQYF
TRBJ2-1	TRBD2	TRBV6-2/TRBV6-3	NA	TGTGCCAGCAGTTGGGGTAGCGGGGGGGCCGTTGAGCAGTTCTTC	CASSWGSGGAVEQFF
TRBJ1-3	NA	TRBV7-2	NA	TGTGCCAGCAGCGCACCCTCGGATTACAGGGAAAGGCAAAACACCATATATTTT	CASSAPSDYRERQNTIYF
TRBJ1-6	NA	TRBV7-3	NA	TGTGCCAGCAGCTTAACAGCTAAAAGCTCCTATAATTCACCCCTCCACTTT	CASSLTAKSSYNSPLHF
TRBJ2-3	NA	TRBV3-1/TRBV3-2	once	TGTGCCAGCAGCCAAGATACCGGGTTCCAGTATTTT	CASSQDTGFQYF
TRBJ1-1	NA	TRBV29-1	NA	TGCAGCGTTTACGACCCTCCCGGGACTGAAGCTTTCTTT	CSVYDPPGTEAFF
TRBJ2-1	TRBD2	TRBV6-2/TRBV6-3	few	TGTGCCAGCAGTAAAGCTAGCGGGTTCTCCTACAATGAGCAGTTCTTC	CASSKASGFSYNEQFF
TRBJ1-2	TRBD1	TRBV7-2	NA	TGTGCCAGCAGCAAGCGACCGGGACAGGGGAACTATGGCTACACCTTC	CASSKRPGQGNYGYTF
TRBJ2-3	NA	TRBV9	once	TGTGCCAGCAGTGTTGGCGTTGAGACAGGACCCACAGATACGCAGTATTTT	CASSVGVETGPTDTQYF
TRBJ1-1	NA	TRBV7-9	NA	TGTGCCAGCAGCACACCGACGGGTGAAGCTTTCTTT	CASSTPTGEAFF
TRBJ2-1	NA	TRBV5-1	NA	TGCGCCAGCAGTTCAGACAGTACCTCCTACAATGAGCAGTTCTTC	CASSSDSTSYNEQFF
TRBJ2-1	TRBD2	TRBV28	NA	TGTGCCAGCAGTCGACCCGAGGGACTAGCGGGTACCTACAATGAGCAGTTCTTC	CASSRPEGLAGTYNEQFF
TRBJ1-5	NA	TRBV27	NA	TGTGCCAGCAGACGACAGGACAATCAGCCCCAGCATTTT	CASRRQDNQPQHF
TRBJ1-5	TRBD1	TRBV5-4	NA	TGTGCCAGCAGCTTACAGGGGGCAGCCAGGACCCAGCATTTT	CASSLQGAARTQHF
TRBJ2-3	NA	TRBV6-2/TRBV6-3	few	TGTGCCAGCAGTCCCAGCAGGGCCACAGATACGCAGTATTTT	CASSPSRATDTQYF
TRBJ2-4	TRBD1	TRBV19	NA	TGTGCCAGTGGGGACAGGGGATGGAACATTCAGTACTTC	CASGDRGWNIQYF
TRBJ1-6	TRBD1	TRBV6-6	NA	TGTGCCAGCAGTAGAGGATTGACAGGGCTAAATTCACCCCTCCACTTT	CASSRGLTGLNSPLHF